Detailed here is one TCR beta chain. Its antigen is unknown. This record belongs to a study of OX40 agonist ivuxolimab in advanced cancers. Overall study context: Hepatocellular carcinoma, melanoma, renal cell or head and neck cancer was diagnosed in the dose-escalation patients. Study results and caveats: No determination was made of the antigen specificity of the expanded peripheral T cells. Partial responders at 0.1-3.0 mg/kg had among the lowest clonal expansion.

Germline values: CDR1 LNHDA, CDR2 SQIVND (reference sequence). Trimming stripped 3 bases from V and 0 bases from J, with 11 bases between. The length of the CDR3 is 15 residues. TCRdb's copy holds only in-frame clones and misses some; the assay was immunoSEQ multiplex PCR. Of some 90,000 clones listed, around nine tenths are singletons. This TCR was sampled from an adult with an advanced solid tumor such as melanoma, head and neck, liver or kidney cancer. This chain connects TRBV19 to TRBJ1-1, with a weak D call TRBD1 (5 bases). Source: CD4+ or CD8+ T cells sorted from blood, taken in a trial of the OX40 agonist ivuxolimab. The CDR3 DNA sequence: TGTGCCAGTAGTATTTCAGGGACCCTGAACACTGAAGCTTTCTTT. Amino acid sequence: CASSISGTLNTEAFF.